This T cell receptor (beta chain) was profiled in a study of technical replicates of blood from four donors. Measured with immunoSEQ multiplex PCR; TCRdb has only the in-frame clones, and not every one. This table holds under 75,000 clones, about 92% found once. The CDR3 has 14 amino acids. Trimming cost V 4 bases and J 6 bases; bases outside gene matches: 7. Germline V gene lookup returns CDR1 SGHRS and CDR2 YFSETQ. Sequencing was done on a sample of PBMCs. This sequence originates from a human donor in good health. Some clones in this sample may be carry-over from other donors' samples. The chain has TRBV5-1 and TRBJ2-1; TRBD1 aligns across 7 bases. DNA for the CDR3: TGCGCCAGCAGCCCGGTCAGGGACAGCAATGAGCAGTTCTTC. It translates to CASSPVRDSNEQFF.